Following are 19 T cell receptor beta chains from one sample sequenced in a study of regulatory T cells in long-lasting Graves disease. The time point: newly diagnosed GD, antithyroid drugs for less than 3 months. TCR sequences were obtained from RNA taken from PBMCs. Investigators prepared the TCR beta libraries by applying iRepertoire HTBI primers and Arm-PCR of CDR3 regions. TCRdb redid the calling of the multiplex PCR reads with MiXCR, one entry per CDR3 protein. Of 320,000 or so distinct CDR3 sequences listed, more than 15% are singletons. The source material was peripheral blood mononuclear cells (PBMCs), sampled at new diagnosis, from a patient treated with antithyroid drugs. These receptors all stem from a female donor with Graves disease.

This chain joins TRBV12-3 or TRBV12-4 and TRBJ2-3, with D possibly matching TRBD2 (6 bases). The CDR3 length is 18 residues. Trimming cost V 8 bases and J 6 bases, with 30 bases left between them. As DNA, the CDR3 is TGTGCCAGCGCCCCCCCCGGCTTCCTCGGGAGTGCCGACGATACGCAGTATTTT. Residues: CASAPPGFLGSADDTQYF.

The chain is built from TRBV28 and TRBJ2-3, with unresolved D. The CDR3 runs to 12 residues. The germline V gene has CDR1 MDHEN and CDR2 SYDVKM. Deletions cut 6 bases from V and 11 bases from J, with 15 bases between. The CDR3 DNA follows: TGTGCCAGCAGGGCGAGTCCCCGTTGGCAGTATTTT. Its protein product is CASRASPRWQYF.

Many counts were recorded for this clonotype. V is TRBV28 and J is TRBJ2-1; 8 nucleotides align to TRBD2. Germline V lookup: CDR1 MDHEN, CDR2 SYDVKM. This CDR3 comprises 18 residues. V lost 2 bases and J lost 1; bases outside the gene matches: 10. The CDR3 reads CASSLPRGAGESYNEQFF. CDR3 DNA sequence: TGTGCCAGCAGTTTACCCAGGGGAGCGGGAGAATCCTACAATGAGCAGTTCTTC.

The chain uses TRBV5-1 and TRBJ2-2; 10 nucleotides line up with TRBD2. The CDR3 covers 16 residues. Germline lookup yields CDR1 SGHRS and CDR2 YFSETQ. With V trimmed by 2 bases and J by 3 bases, 4 bases remained unmatched. The CDR3 is CASSLSSGSDTGELFF. The CDR3 DNA reads TGCGCCAGCAGCTTATCTAGCGGGAGCGACACCGGGGAGCTGTTTTTT.

The chain joins TRBV5-1 to TRBJ2-3; D remains ambiguous. V was trimmed by 4 bases and J by 1 base, leaving 10 bases between them. Germline assignment: CDR1 SGHRS and CDR2 YFSETQ. This CDR3 is 14 amino acids long. In DNA form, the CDR3 reads TGCGCCAGCAGCCCGCAAGCTGGCACAGATACGCAGTATTTT. This codes for CASSPQAGTDTQYF. Looking up the rest from reference TRBV5-1 and TRBJ2-3 gives the full variable domain: KAGVTQTPRYLIKTRGQQVTLSCSPISGHRSVSWYQQTPGQGLQFLFEYFSETQRNKGNFPGRFSGRQFSNSRSEMNVSTLELGDSALYLCASSPQAGTDTQYFGPGTRLTVL.

This clonotype was picked up many times. The CDR3 loop is CASSPQRNSYNEQFF. The DNA for the CDR3 is TGTGCCAGCAGTCCACAGCGGAACTCCTACAATGAGCAGTTCTTC. The rearrangement joins TRBV28 to TRBJ2-1, with D perhaps TRBD2 (5 bases). V lost 5 bases, J lost 0 bases, and 11 bases lay in between. The CDR3 is 15 residues long. Germline lookup yields CDR1 MDHEN and CDR2 SYDVKM.

There are many counts of this clonotype. The rearrangement joins TRBV6-1 to TRBJ1-6; D is uncertain. The V gene lost 6 bases and the J gene lost 4 bases, with 13 bases spanning the gap. The CDR3 contains 15 residues. Germline loops: CDR1 MNHNS, CDR2 SASEGT. The CDR3: CASSTDMRYNSPLHF. Written as DNA, the CDR3 is TGTGCCAGCAGCACCGACATGCGATATAATTCACCCCTCCACTTT.

This clonotype was picked up many times. The chain links TRBV11-2 to TRBJ1-5; no reliable D call. Between the trimmed V and J ends, which lost 0 bases and 2 bases, there was a span of 5 bases. There are 14 residues in the CDR3. CDR1 is SGHAT and CDR2 is FQNNGV in the germline V gene. CDR3 nucleotide sequence: TGTGCCAGCAGCTTAGACAACGGCAATCAGCCCCAGCATTTT. Its protein is CASSLDNGNQPQHF.

This clonotype was picked up a small number of times. The chain employs TRBV12-3 or TRBV12-4 and TRBJ2-2, with D uncertain. The ends were cut back, 10 bases at V and 7 bases at J, with 7 bases in the middle. This CDR3 contains 10 residues. As DNA, the CDR3 is TGTGCCATCTCGGGCGGGGAGCTGTTTTTT. It encodes CAISGGELFF.

On this clonotype: Since a far larger clone is one base different, this is likely a read error. The chain joins TRBV20-1 to TRBJ2-1, with D perhaps assigned TRBD1 or TRBD2 (5 bases each). Germline V lookup: CDR1 DFQATT, CDR2 SNEGSKA (reference sequence). The CDR3 runs to 12 residues. Trimming stripped 0 bases from V and 13 bases from J, with 13 bases between. This chain's CDR3 is CSARDKGETQFF. For the CDR3, the DNA is TGCAGTGCTAGAGATAAAGGGGAGACCCAGTTCTTC.

Points on this clonotype: This sequence may be a read error, since a much larger clone differs from it by one base. The chain is built from TRBV12-3 or TRBV12-4 and TRBJ2-5, with TRBD2 identical over 10 bases. The CDR3 runs 17 residues. CDR3: CATSDSRLAGAQETQYF. Written as DNA, the CDR3 is TGTGCCACCAGTGATTCCCGCCTAGCGGGAGCCCAAGAGACCCAGTACTTC.

CDR3 in DNA: TGTGCCAGCAGTTTTGACAGTCTAGCAAATCAGCCCCAGCATTTT. Translated, it gives CASSFDSLANQPQHF. J is TRBJ1-5 and V is TRBV28, with D possibly being TRBD1 (5 bases). The CDR3 is made up of 15 amino acids. Germline CDR1 and CDR2: MDHEN and SYDVKM. Trimming stripped 3 bases from V and 4 bases from J, with 13 bases between.

Many counts were recorded for this clonotype. The rearrangement links TRBV5-1 to TRBJ1-4, with D tentatively TRBD1 (5 bases). Germline CDR1 is SGHRS and CDR2 is YFSETQ. The CDR3 length is 15 residues. Between the trimmed V and J ends, which lost 3 bases and 8 bases, there was a span of 17 bases. CDR3 nucleotides: TGCGCCAGCAGCTCGGACCCAAGGGGAAGCGAAAAACTGTTTTTT. Its translation is CASSSDPRGSEKLFF.

At least ten counts were recorded for this clonotype. The genes are TRBV9 and TRBJ2-5; D remains ambiguous. Deletions cut 4 bases from V and 0 bases from J, with 7 bases between. Germline-derived CDR1 and CDR2 are SGDLS and YYNGEE. This CDR3 region has 13 residues. CDR3 sequence reads: CASSPLNQETQYF. The DNA of the CDR3 is TGTGCCAGCAGCCCACTGAACCAAGAGACCCAGTACTTC.

The table lists this clonotype with many counts. The chain is built from TRBV6-2 or TRBV6-3 and TRBJ2-5; 7 positions agree with TRBD2. The CDR3 sequence is 14 residues long. Unmatched junction bases numbered 11, after V lost 8 bases and J lost 5 bases. Germline V gene lookup returns CDR1 MNHEY and CDR2 SVGEGT. The CDR3 bases are TGTGCCAGCCCCCCACTGGCGGGAGACGAGACCCAGTACTTC. It codes for CASPPLAGDETQYF.

A remark on this clonotype: Only one base separates this from a far larger clonotype, so it likely reflects a read error. The rearrangement uses TRBV10-3 and TRBJ2-5; TRBD2 agrees at 11 bases. In germline, CDR1 is ENHRY, CDR2 SYGVKD. This CDR3 spans 16 amino acids. CDR3 nucleotide sequence: TGTGCCAGCAGTTTAGCTAGCGGGAGGTTGCAAGAGACCCAGTGCTTC. This encodes CASSLASGRLQETQCF.

This clonotype was detected a few times. The chain carries TRBV28 and TRBJ2-5, with D tentatively TRBD1 or TRBD2 (5 bases each). CDR3 length: 14 residues. The V gene's germline CDR1 is MDHEN and CDR2 SYDVKM. V lost 3 bases and J 7 bases, leaving 15 bases between the germline ends. This CDR3 is CASSLIGTVATQYF. The CDR3 DNA reads as TGTGCCAGCAGTTTGATTGGGACGGTTGCGACCCAGTACTTC.

This clonotype was seen many times. The V gene is TRBV30, the J gene TRBJ1-1, with unresolved D. CDR3 length: 10 amino acids. The V and J ends lost 7 bases and 11 bases respectively, with 14 bases between them. Germline values: CDR1 GTSNPN, CDR2 SVGIG (reference sequence). The CDR3 loop reads CASVAPAAFF. The CDR3, as DNA: TGTGCCTCGGTCGCTCCTGCGGCTTTCTTT.

The rearrangement uses TRBV20-1 and TRBJ2-7, with a possible D match to TRBD2 (5 bases). Trimming left V 0 bases short and J 7 bases short, with 19 bases between. CDR3 length: 15 amino acids. Per germline, CDR1 DFQATT and CDR2 SNEGSKA (reference sequence). This chain's CDR3 is CSARDPKGALGEQYF. Written as DNA, the CDR3 is TGCAGTGCTAGAGATCCAAAGGGAGCCCTGGGGGAGCAGTACTTC.